One and the same sample provided the 14 T cell receptor beta chains below, sequenced in a study of T-cell memory formation after mild COVID-19. TCRdb re-derived calls from the 5' RACE reads in MiXCR, one entry per CDR3 protein. The profile covers 380,000 or so distinct CDR3 sequences, with roughly 13% appearing a single time and about 24% taken by the ten largest. The source material was PBMCs or a T cell subset sorted from them (not recorded which). Source of these receptors: a man between 18 and 29 years old who had mild COVID-19 (a few samples of this study predate the infection). Cell type and time point are not known.

The rearrangement joins TRBV4-2 to TRBJ2-7, with 7 bases fitting TRBD1. Per germline, CDR1 LGHNA and CDR2 YNFKEQ. CDR3 length: 14 residues. Unmatched junction bases numbered 6, after V lost 3 bases and J lost 4 bases. The chain's CDR3 is CASSQGLQGYEQYF. The CDR3 DNA reads as TGTGCCAGCAGCCAGGGCCTACAGGGGTACGAGCAGTACTTC.

The gene calls are TRBV20-1 and TRBJ1-5; TRBD1 matches 7 bases. V gave up 1 base and J gave up 2 bases; unmatched junction bases: 5. CDR1 DFQATT and CDR2 SNEGSKA come from the germline V gene (reference sequence). The CDR3 totals 15 residues. CDR3 DNA: TGCAGTGCTAGAGTGAGGGGGCTTCGCAATCAGCCCCAGCATTTT. Amino acids: CSARVRGLRNQPQHF.

The chain combines TRBV6-1 with TRBJ1-1; D unresolved. This CDR3 is built from 14 residues. In germline, CDR1 is MNHNS, CDR2 SASEGT. Trimming left V 3 bases short and J 0 bases short, with 8 bases between. CDR3 DNA sequence: TGTGCCAGCAGTGACCGGGCTATGAACACTGAAGCTTTCTTT. Translated, it gives CASSDRAMNTEAFF.

This clonotype was counted a few times. V usage is TRBV18 and J usage is TRBJ1-3; D is possibly TRBD1 (5 bases). CDR3 length: 16 amino acids. With 3 bases removed from V and 4 bases from J, the gap between germline ends came to 16 bases. Germline V gene sequence: CDR1 KGHSH, CDR2 LQKENI. CDR3 loop: CASSPLSAGSGNTIYF. As DNA, the CDR3 is TGTGCCAGCTCACCCCTGTCTGCAGGGTCGGGAAACACCATATATTTT.

The CDR3 here is CASSQTTAGTEAFF. Written as DNA, the CDR3 is TGCGCCAGCAGCCAAACCACAGCGGGGACTGAAGCTTTCTTT. V and J are TRBV4-1 and TRBJ1-1, with D unclear. V shed 2 bases and J shed 5 bases, with 12 bases lying between them. The CDR3 extends over 14 amino acids. Germline loops: CDR1 MGHRA, CDR2 YSYEKL.

This chain connects TRBV6-2 or TRBV6-3 to TRBJ2-7, with 8 bases lining up with TRBD1. Germline trimming cut 6 bases from V and 2 bases from J; bases unmatched to any gene: 15. Germline values: CDR1 MNHEY, CDR2 SVGEGT. The CDR3 has 17 residues. The CDR3 DNA follows: TGTGCCAGCAGCCCCTTGGGCAGGGGGCTCTCAACCTACGAGCAGTACTTC. It specifies CASSPLGRGLSTYEQYF.

The table lists this clonotype with a few counts. As DNA, the CDR3 is TGTGCCAGCAGCTTGAGACAGGGGGAGAGCACTGAAGCTTTCTTT. It is translated as CASSLRQGESTEAFF. The chain recombines TRBV7-9 with TRBJ1-1; 9 positions agree with TRBD1. Looked up from germline, CDR1 is SEHNR and CDR2 is FQNEAQ (reference sequence). The CDR3 totals 15 residues. The V gene end was trimmed by 3 bases and the J gene end by 4 bases; junction bases not matched to a gene: 6.

This clonotype showed up many times. The J gene is TRBJ1-5, the V gene TRBV2, with a weak D call TRBD1 (6 bases). Germline CDR1 reads SNHLY; CDR2 reads FYNNEI. V was clipped by 2 bases and J by 3 bases, with 8 bases between them. The CDR3 totals 14 residues. In DNA form, the CDR3 reads TGTGCCAGCAGTGAACGGACAGACAATCAGCCCCAGCATTTT. Translated, it gives CASSERTDNQPQHF.

Details on this clonotype: A much larger clone is a single base away; this may be a read error. The chain joins TRBV5-1 to TRBJ1-1, with D maybe TRBD1 (6 bases). Germline V gene data show CDR1 as SGHRS and CDR2 as YFSETQ. This CDR3 is 15 amino acids long. The CDR3 sequence: CSSSLRGASRTEAFF. CDR3 in DNA: TGCTCCAGCAGCTTGCGGGGGGCGAGTCGGACTGAAGCTTTCTTT.

This clonotype was counted many times. This rearrangement joins TRBV5-1 to TRBJ1-1; 8 nucleotides line up with TRBD1. Trimming at V came to 4 bases and at J to 1 base, leaving 6 bases not matched to a gene. Germline V lookup: CDR1 SGHRS, CDR2 YFSETQ. The CDR3 is made up of 15 amino acids. The CDR3 is CASSVGQDKNTEAFF. For the CDR3, the DNA is TGCGCCAGCAGCGTGGGACAGGACAAGAACACTGAAGCTTTCTTT.

The V call is TRBV4-3, the J call TRBJ2-5; D may be TRBD1 or TRBD2 (6 bases each). The germline V gene encodes CDR1 LGHNA and CDR2 YSLEER. The V and J ends lost 4 bases and 4 bases respectively, with 16 bases between them. The CDR3 is 15 residues long. CDR3 DNA: TGCGCCAGCAGCCTTCATCGGGGGCTCTTAGAGACCCAGTACTTC. This encodes CASSLHRGLLETQYF.

This chain joins TRBV7-9 and TRBJ1-3; 9 bases are a match to TRBD1. Trimming at V came to 3 bases and at J to 4 bases, leaving 7 bases not matched to a gene. The CDR3 length is 16 residues. Germline V lookup: CDR1 SEHNR, CDR2 FQNEAQ (reference sequence). The CDR3 spells CASSFFTGGQGNTIYF. CDR3 in DNA: TGTGCCAGCAGCTTCTTTACAGGGGGCCAGGGAAACACCATATATTTT.

This clonotype was counted only a few times. V is TRBV12-3 or TRBV12-4 and J is TRBJ2-5, with D uncertain. V was clipped by 0 bases and J by 1 base, with 6 bases between them. The CDR3 consists of 14 residues. CDR3 protein: CASSLASPQETQYF. In nucleotides, the CDR3 is TGTGCCAGCAGTTTAGCAAGTCCCCAAGAGACCCAGTACTTC.

V usage is TRBV10-3 and J usage is TRBJ2-1; D is unresolved. V lost 4 bases to trimming and J lost 3 bases, with 7 bases between them. The CDR3 consists of 13 residues. CDR1 ENHRY and CDR2 SYGVKD come from the germline V gene. The CDR3 protein is CAISATLYNEQFF. The CDR3 bases are TGTGCCATCAGTGCGACACTCTACAATGAGCAGTTCTTC.